This T cell receptor (beta chain) appears in the sequencing data of a study of human T cells and chemical hapten exposure. Germline V gene data show CDR1 as SGHTA and CDR2 as FQGTGA. The V and J ends lost 3 bases and 2 bases, in that order; junction bases with no gene match: 3. The length of the CDR3 is 14 residues. As to time point: patch test 1, 2 weeks after DPC sensitization. Treatment denoted: therapeutic diphenylcyclopropenone sensitization with weekly scalp DPC. For the library, individual cDNA molecules each received unique molecular identifiers. TCRdb re-analysed the RACE reads in MiXCR, keeping a single row per CDR3 protein. The sample includes around 77,000 distinct CDR3 sequences, over 7.5% seen only once; the top ten take approximately 3%. This clonotype was seen many times. Its antigen is not identified. Notes on the study in general: As patch test score rose, PT1 expanded TCR counts tended to rise as well. Compared with pre-sensitization or healthy control sets, expanded TCRs clustered more. No shift was seen in TCRs above 1 in 1000 frequency with DPC sensitization.

J is TRBJ2-7 and V is TRBV7-3; 8 positions agree with TRBD2. The specimen comprised whole blood, sampled in connection with sensitization to the hapten diphenylcyclopropenone (DPC). This receptor was identified in a woman aged 40 to 55 with alopecia areata. Some clones in this sample may be carry-over from other donors' samples. CDR3 DNA sequence: TGTGCCAGCAGCTTCGGGGGGGCTCCCTACGAGCAGTACTTC. Amino acids: CASSFGGAPYEQYF.